Shown below are 28 T cell receptor beta chains from a single sample sequenced in a study of T cell responses to AZD1222 COVID-19 vaccine. The assay was immunoSEQ multiplex PCR, and TCRdb's table has in-frame clones only and misses some. This table holds 130,000 or so clones, 94% found once. The specimen comprised peripheral blood, sampled on day 0 of AZD1222 vaccination. These receptor sequences come from an adult in good health.

V gene TRBV19 combines with J gene TRBJ2-2; D is possibly TRBD1 or TRBD2 (5 bases each). Trimming shortened V by 6 bases and J by 3 bases, and 32 bases separated the two germline ends. CDR1 is LNHDA, CDR2 SQIVND, per germline (reference sequence). The CDR3 totals 21 residues. The CDR3 coding sequence is TGTGCCAGTAGATTGGGGCGAGGGATACCGATTACCTCTAGTGACACCGGGGAGCTGTTTTTT. Its translation is CASRLGRGIPITSSDTGELFF.

V usage is TRBV10-1 and J usage is TRBJ2-1; maybe TRBD2 (6 bases). Trimming shortened V by 2 bases and J by 8 bases, and 13 bases separated the two germline ends. The CDR3 is 14 residues long. Germline CDR1 WNHNN, CDR2 SYGVQD (reference sequence). CDR3 protein: CASSEGGPVDEQFF. The CDR3 nucleotides are TGCGCCAGCAGTGAGGGAGGGCCCGTCGATGAGCAGTTCTTC.

This chain links TRBV9 with TRBJ2-2; D is perhaps TRBD2 (5 bases). Germline V gene sequence: CDR1 SGDLS, CDR2 YYNGEE. The CDR3 has 15 amino acids. With 1 base removed from V and 4 bases from J, the gap between germline ends came to 11 bases. This CDR3 is CASSVQRAPTGELFF. The DNA of the CDR3 is TGTGCCAGCAGCGTACAGAGGGCCCCCACCGGGGAGCTGTTTTTT.

The V and J genes are TRBV10-3 and TRBJ2-7; D is uncertain. The germline V gene encodes CDR1 ENHRY and CDR2 SYGVKD. The CDR3 is 13 amino acids. V lost 3 bases and J 2 bases, leaving 8 bases between the germline ends. CDR3 sequence (DNA): TGTGCCATCAGTGACATCACTGCCTACGAGCAGTACTTC. Protein: CAISDITAYEQYF.

The V call is TRBV3-1 (or the pseudogene TRBV3-2), the J call TRBJ2-1, with 7 nucleotides matching TRBD2. Trimming at V came to 5 bases and at J to 6 bases, leaving 13 bases not matched to a gene. The CDR3 sequence is 16 residues long. CDR1 and CDR2 from the germline V gene are LGHDT and YNNKEL (reference sequence). CDR3 bases: TGTGCCAGCAGCTCCTTGGGGGGGGACTCCAGCAATGAGCAGTTCTTC. The encoded protein is CASSSLGGDSSNEQFF.

The chain joins TRBV5-5 to TRBJ1-6, with a tentative D call TRBD1 (6 bases). The CDR3 sequence is 16 residues long. Trimming took off 0 bases at V and 5 bases at J, with 12 bases between the two ends. Germline V gives CDR1 SGHKS, CDR2 YYEKEE (reference sequence). As DNA, the CDR3 is TGTGCCAGCAGCTTGGCGTTTACAGGGCATAATTCACCCCTCCACTTT. It specifies CASSLAFTGHNSPLHF.

The chain couples TRBV27 to TRBJ2-3; TRBD2 matches 15 bases. The CDR3 is made up of 20 amino acids. From germline, CDR1 is MNHEY and CDR2 SMNVEV (reference sequence). Trimming at V came to 7 bases and at J to 2 bases, leaving 16 bases not matched to a gene. The CDR3 region has the DNA TGTGCCAGCACCGGTTTCGCGGCGGGACTAGCGGGAGGAGACACAGATACGCAGTATTTT. Its translation is CASTGFAAGLAGGDTDTQYF.

The chain joins TRBV5-1 to TRBJ1-1; D might be TRBD1 (6 bases). Germline CDR1 SGHRS, CDR2 YFSETQ. This CDR3 is 15 amino acids long. V dropped 4 bases and J dropped 1 base, with 14 bases sitting between them. Here the CDR3 reads CASSTGTSGNTEAFF. CDR3 nucleotides: TGCGCCAGCAGCACGGGGACATCAGGGAACACTGAAGCTTTCTTT.

This rearrangement joins TRBV30 to TRBJ1-1; D is undetermined. CDR1 and CDR2 from the germline V gene are GTSNPN and SVGIG (reference sequence). Deletions cut 2 bases from V and 0 bases from J, with 10 bases between. This CDR3 spans 14 amino acids. CDR3 coding DNA: TGTGCCTGGAGTACCTCGAATATGAACACTGAAGCTTTCTTT. As protein: CAWSTSNMNTEAFF. The variable domain in full, completed from reference TRBV30 and TRBJ1-1, reads SQTIHQWPATLVQPVGSPLSLECTVEGTSNPNLYWYRQAAGRGLQLLFYSVGIGQISSEVPQNLSASRPQDRQFILSSKKLLLSDSGFYLCAWSTSNMNTEAFFGQGTRLTVV.

The chain has TRBV2 and TRBJ2-2, with 8 positions matching TRBD1. CDR3 length: 14 residues. Unmatched junction bases numbered 4, after V lost 6 bases and J lost 4 bases. Germline CDR1 SNHLY, CDR2 FYNNEI. CDR3 sequence reads: CASRTGAGTGELFF. CDR3 nucleotide sequence: TGTGCCAGCAGGACAGGGGCGGGCACCGGGGAGCTGTTTTTT.

This clone was seen a single time. The chain recombines TRBV24-1 with TRBJ2-2; no reliable D call. V shed 3 bases and J shed 2 bases, with 6 bases lying between them. From germline, CDR1 is KGHDR and CDR2 SFDVKD. The CDR3 consists of 14 residues. The CDR3 nucleotides are TGTGCCACCAGTGATCCCCGAAACACCGGGGAGCTGTTTTTT. It codes for CATSDPRNTGELFF.

The chain combines TRBV27 with TRBJ2-7, with 11 bases matching TRBD2. The CDR3 extends over 15 amino acids. Looked up from germline, CDR1 is MNHEY and CDR2 is SMNVEV (reference sequence). The J segment lost 4 bases and the V segment lost 4 bases, leaving 6 bases of the junction unmatched. The CDR3 DNA is TGTGCCAGCAGTTCCCTTAGCGGGAGGGTATACGAGCAGTACTTC. It encodes CASSSLSGRVYEQYF.

The rearrangement joins TRBV10-3 to TRBJ1-2; possible D gene TRBD1, 5 bases. The CDR3 extends over 12 amino acids. The germline V and J ends were trimmed by 6 bases and 6 bases, with 11 bases remaining between them. Per germline, CDR1 ENHRY and CDR2 SYGVKD. The DNA for the CDR3 is TGTGCCATCAGGGGTCAGGGAAATGGCTACACCTTC. Residues: CAIRGQGNGYTF.

This chain uses TRBV7-2 with TRBJ2-7; weak D call: TRBD1 (6 bases). The V and J ends lost 2 bases and 4 bases respectively, with 18 bases between them. The length of the CDR3 is 16 residues. Germline CDR1 reads SGHTA; CDR2 reads FQGNSA. The CDR3 loop is CASSLNPPRTAYEQYF. CDR3 nucleotide sequence: TGTGCCAGCAGCTTAAACCCCCCCCGGACAGCTTACGAGCAGTACTTC. Filled out from reference TRBV7-2 and TRBJ2-7, the complete variable domain reads GAGVSQSPSNKVTEKGKDVELRCDPISGHTALYWYRQSLGQGLEFLIYFQGNSAPDKSGLPSDRFSAERTGGSVSTLTIQRTQQEDSAVYLCASSLNPPRTAYEQYFGPGTRLTVT.

This clone has just one count. The rearrangement joins TRBV7-2 to TRBJ1-5, with 8 bases identical to TRBD1. Germline V gene sequence: CDR1 SGHTA, CDR2 FQGNSA. Trimming at V came to 1 base and at J to 1 base, leaving 3 bases not matched to a gene. This CDR3 is built from 16 residues. This CDR3 reads CASSLGTGISNQPQHF. The CDR3 DNA sequence: TGTGCCAGCAGCTTAGGGACAGGGATAAGCAATCAGCCCCAGCATTTT.

This chain links TRBV6-6 with TRBJ2-4; 7 bases are shared with TRBD1. CDR1 MNHNY and CDR2 SVGAGI come from the germline V gene (reference sequence). Trimming removed 6 bases from V and 0 bases from J; junction bases left unmatched: 8. This CDR3 is built from 16 residues. CDR3 DNA sequence: TGTGCCAGCAGCCCCGGGACAGACCTAGCCAAAAACATTCAGTACTTC. Amino acids: CASSPGTDLAKNIQYF.

The V and J genes are TRBV20-1 and TRBJ1-1; D is ambiguous. This CDR3 region has 13 residues. In germline, CDR1 is DFQATT, CDR2 SNEGSKA (reference sequence). Trimming pared 3 bases from V and 0 bases from J, leaving 8 bases between. In nucleotides, the CDR3 is TGCAGTGCTAGTATGTTAATGAACACTGAAGCTTTCTTT. Translation gives CSASMLMNTEAFF.

The chain combines TRBV10-3 with TRBJ2-1; 12 nucleotides align to TRBD2. Losses at the gene ends were 3 bases for V and 7 bases for J; bases not matched to a gene: 7. CDR1 is ENHRY and CDR2 is SYGVKD in the germline V gene. CDR3 size: 16 residues. CDR3 sequence reads: CAISETSGRSRNEQFF. The CDR3 DNA reads as TGTGCCATCAGTGAAACTAGCGGGAGGTCTCGGAATGAGCAGTTCTTC.

The CDR3 sequence is CSVEDRGGPNYGYTF. CDR3 sequence (DNA): TGCAGCGTTGAAGATCGGGGAGGGCCTAACTATGGCTACACCTTC. This chain uses TRBV29-1 with TRBJ1-2, with D hard to call. V shed 0 bases and J shed 0 bases, with 11 bases lying between them. This CDR3 is 15 amino acids long. In germline, CDR1 is SQVTM, CDR2 ANQGSEA.

J is TRBJ2-3 and V is TRBV18, with 13 bases aligning to TRBD2. V lost 0 bases to trimming and J lost 7 bases; unmatched junction nucleotides: 10. Germline CDR1 KGHSH, CDR2 LQKENI. CDR3 size: 18 residues. The CDR3 region is CASSPPHRTSGRDNTQYF. CDR3 bases: TGTGCCAGCTCACCACCGCACAGAACTAGCGGGAGGGATAATACGCAGTATTTT.

The V and J genes are TRBV28 and TRBJ1-5; no clear D gene. V lost 4 bases, J lost 6 bases, and 1 base lay in between. The germline V gene encodes CDR1 MDHEN and CDR2 SYDVKM. The CDR3 covers 10 residues. CDR3 DNA: TGTGCCAGCAGTTCTCAGCCCCAGCATTTT. This gives the protein CASSSQPQHF. The whole variable domain, remainder taken from reference TRBV28 and TRBJ1-5, is DVKVTQSSRYLVKRTGEKVFLECVQDMDHENMFWYRQDPGLGLRLIYFSYDVKMKEKGDIPEGYSVSREKKERFSLILESASTNQTSMYLCASSSQPQHFGDGTRLSIL.

The chain is built from TRBV6-5 and TRBJ1-1, with a weak D call TRBD1 (6 bases). Germline CDR1 and CDR2: MNHEY and SVGAGI. V lost 6 bases to trimming and J lost 3 bases, with 11 bases between them. The CDR3 contains 13 residues. CDR3 loop: CASRDRHDTEAFF. The DNA of the CDR3 is TGTGCCAGCAGGGACAGACATGACACTGAAGCTTTCTTT.

The chain recombines TRBV12-3 or TRBV12-4 with TRBJ1-5; the D gene is possibly TRBD1 (5 bases). The CDR3 is 13 residues long. V shed 4 bases and J shed 6 bases, with 10 bases lying between them. The CDR3 sequence is CASSWGLGQPQHF. The CDR3 coding sequence is TGTGCCAGCAGTTGGGGACTGGGTCAGCCCCAGCATTTT.

V gene TRBV5-6 combines with J gene TRBJ2-2, with D possibly TRBD2 on 6 matching bases. V was trimmed by 0 bases and J by 3 bases, leaving 9 bases between them. Germline V gene sequence: CDR1 SGHDT, CDR2 YYEEEE. The CDR3 is 15 amino acids. CDR3 sequence: CASSLGEADTGELFF. The CDR3 coding sequence is TGTGCCAGCAGCTTGGGGGAGGCGGACACCGGGGAGCTGTTTTTT.

V usage is TRBV11-2 and J usage is TRBJ1-3; 7 bases fit TRBD1. CDR3 size: 14 residues. The V segment lost 5 bases and the J segment 2 bases; nucleotides outside the gene matches: 3. Germline-derived CDR1 and CDR2 are SGHAT and FQNNGV. DNA for the CDR3: TGTGCCAGCAGCAAAGACAGGGCTGGAAACACCATATATTTT. Translating gives CASSKDRAGNTIYF.

This chain links TRBV7-9 with TRBJ2-1; D gene ambiguous. Trimming cost V 5 bases and J 6 bases, with 11 bases left between them. The germline V gene has CDR1 SEHNR and CDR2 FQNEAQ (reference sequence). CDR3 size: 13 residues. Written as DNA, the CDR3 is TGTGCCAGCAGCCTCGCCGTGGGCAATGAGCAGTTCTTC. It translates to CASSLAVGNEQFF.

The chain is built from TRBV7-2 and TRBJ1-2, with D uncertain. Per germline, CDR1 SGHTA and CDR2 FQGNSA. The germline V and J ends were trimmed by 5 bases and 8 bases, with 12 bases remaining between them. This CDR3 spans 12 amino acids. In DNA, the CDR3 is TGTGCCAGCAGCCCTAGTACCTACGGCTACACCTTC. Translating it yields CASSPSTYGYTF.

This clone was counted a single time. CDR3 bases: TGTGCCAGCAGTTTTCAAGGGACCGGGGAGGAAAAACTGTTTTTT. It is translated as CASSFQGTGEEKLFF. The V and J genes are TRBV6-2 or TRBV6-3 and TRBJ1-4, with D possibly matching TRBD1 (5 bases). This CDR3 is built from 15 residues. From germline, CDR1 is MNHEY and CDR2 SVGEGT. The V end was cut by 4 bases, the J end by 8 bases, with 17 bases between.